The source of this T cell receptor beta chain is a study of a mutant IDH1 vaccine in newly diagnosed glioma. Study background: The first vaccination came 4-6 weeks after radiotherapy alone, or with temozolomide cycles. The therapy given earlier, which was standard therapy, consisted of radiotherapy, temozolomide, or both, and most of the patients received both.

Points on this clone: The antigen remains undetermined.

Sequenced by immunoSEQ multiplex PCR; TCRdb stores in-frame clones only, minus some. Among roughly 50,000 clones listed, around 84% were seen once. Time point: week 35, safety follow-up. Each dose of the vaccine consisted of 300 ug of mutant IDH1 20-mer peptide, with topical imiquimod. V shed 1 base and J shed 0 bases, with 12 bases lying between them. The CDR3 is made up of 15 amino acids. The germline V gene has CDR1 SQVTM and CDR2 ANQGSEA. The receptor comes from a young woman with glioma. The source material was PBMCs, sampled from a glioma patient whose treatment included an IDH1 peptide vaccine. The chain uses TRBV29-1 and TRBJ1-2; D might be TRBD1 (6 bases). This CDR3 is CSVEAPQGANYGYTF. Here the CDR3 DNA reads TGCAGCGTTGAAGCCCCACAGGGAGCTAACTATGGCTACACCTTC.